These T cell receptor beta chains were read from a single sample in a study of T cell responses to AZD1222 COVID-19 vaccine. The assay was immunoSEQ multiplex PCR, and TCRdb's table has in-frame clones only and misses some. The sample includes about 220,000 clones, around 93% of them seen just once. The sequences come from peripheral blood, collected on day 0 of MenACWY control vaccination. The receptors shown here come from an adult in good health. Each CDR3 is given with its conserved first and last residue. For some rows the clone size is stated as once, few or many, or as a class when expanded; others skip it.

cdr3_length clone_size v_call cdr3_aa
16 . TRBV19 CASSIMAGPSGGEQFF
14 . TRBV28 CASSLTPTVYEQFF
13 . TRBV10-1 CASSTSLNTEAFF
13 . TRBV28 CASSLLGNQPQHF
15 . TRBV27 CASSLSLVGNSPLHF
14 once TRBV7-9 CASTPNRGNTEAFF
16 . TRBV5-1 CASSLSGQVSESPLHF
15 once TRBV27 CASSTLAASTDTQYF
14 . TRBV6-4 CASSGLGRGLCYTF
14 . TRBV2 CASSVGRGDYGYTF
14 once TRBV5-8 CASSSRGLNTEAFF
15 . TRBV21-1 CASSFLAGGPTEQYF